These 19 T cell receptor beta chains were all obtained from the same sample, sequenced in a study of T cells in Graves' hyperthyroidism and ophthalmopathy. The TCR beta CDR3 regions underwent amplification using RNA transcripts as the source. TCR CDR3 underwent first-round RT-PCR with the HTBI primer set. TCRdb re-derived calls from the multiplex PCR reads in MiXCR, one entry per CDR3 protein. The table records about 640,000 distinct CDR3 sequences, less than 25% of them present only once. Sequenced input: blood. Receptors were obtained from a man aged 25-45 years with Graves' ophthalmopathy.

The chain is built from TRBV7-9 and TRBJ1-2, with D maybe TRBD1 (5 bases). This CDR3 has 15 amino acids. Trimming pared 5 bases from V and 0 bases from J, leaving 13 bases between. Per germline, CDR1 SEHNR and CDR2 FQNEAQ (reference sequence). The CDR3 region is CASSGGQEANYGYTF. CDR3 coding DNA: TGTGCCAGCAGCGGAGGACAAGAAGCTAACTATGGCTACACCTTC.

This chain joins TRBV4-1 and TRBJ2-1; no clear D gene. In germline, CDR1 is MGHRA, CDR2 YSYEKL. The CDR3 loop spans 13 amino acids. With 1 base removed from V and 10 bases from J, the gap between germline ends came to 11 bases. The CDR3 sequence: CASSQVLTVEQFF. The CDR3 DNA is TGCGCCAGCAGCCAAGTCCTCACGGTAGAGCAGTTCTTC.

The genes are TRBV11-1 and TRBJ2-1; the D gene is possibly TRBD1 (6 bases). V shed 4 bases and J shed 10 bases, with 14 bases lying between them. Germline V lookup: CDR1 SGHAT, CDR2 FQDESV (reference sequence). CDR3 size: 13 residues. CDR3 bases: TGTGCCAGCAGCTGGGACATGGTCCAGGAGCAGTTCTTC. Its protein is CASSWDMVQEQFF.

This clonotype showed up just a few times. As DNA, the CDR3 is TGTGCCAGCAGCTTTCCGGGACAGGGGGCCGGATCACCCCTCCACTTT. Translated, it gives CASSFPGQGAGSPLHF. This rearrangement joins TRBV5-5 to TRBJ1-6, with 12 bases matching TRBD1. Germline CDR1 reads SGHKS; CDR2 reads YYEKEE (reference sequence). V gave up 2 bases and J gave up 10 bases; unmatched junction bases: 7. The CDR3 is 16 amino acids.

In this sample, this clonotype turned up a few times. This chain links TRBV2 with TRBJ2-7, with D perhaps matching TRBD1 (6 bases). The CDR3 covers 14 residues. Germline CDR1 and CDR2: SNHLY and FYNNEI. Trimming removed 3 bases from V and 4 bases from J, with 13 bases in between. CDR3 region: CASSEETGYYEQYF. The CDR3 region has the DNA TGTGCCAGCAGTGAGGAGACAGGCTATTACGAGCAGTACTTC. Using reference TRBV2 and TRBJ2-7 for the parts outside the CDR3, the full variable domain is EPEVTQTPSHQVTQMGQEVILRCVPISNHLYFYWYRQILGQKVEFLVSFYNNEISEKSEIFDDQFSVERPDGSNFTLKIRSTKLEDSAMYFCASSEETGYYEQYFGPGTRLTVT.

This clonotype came up a few times. V gene TRBV4-3 combines with J gene TRBJ2-2; no clear D gene. CDR1 is LGHNA and CDR2 is YSLEER in the germline V gene. V dropped 4 bases and J dropped 4 bases, with 10 bases sitting between them. This CDR3 comprises 14 residues. In nucleotides, the CDR3 is TGCGCCAGCAGCCCAGCAGATCGCACCGGGGAGCTGTTTTTT. This codes for CASSPADRTGELFF.

The chain uses TRBV3-1 and TRBJ2-7, with 7 bases fitting TRBD1. Trimming took 0 bases from V and 4 from J; bases not matched to a gene: 15. Germline V gene data show CDR1 as LGHDT and CDR2 as YNNKEL (reference sequence). This CDR3 has 18 amino acids. The DNA for the CDR3 is TGTGCCAGCAGCCAAGACCCCGCCCGGACAGGTAACTCATACGAGCAGTACTTC. Residues: CASSQDPARTGNSYEQYF.

This clonotype has only a few counts. The chain is built from TRBV27 and TRBJ2-1, with TRBD2 as a possible D gene (6 bases). Trimming removed 5 bases at V and 6 bases at J, with 17 bases between. Germline CDR1 and CDR2: MNHEY and SMNVEV (reference sequence). CDR3 size: 15 residues. The DNA for the CDR3 is TGTGCCAGCAGTCCCACAATTTCGCGGGGCAATGAGCAGTTCTTC. This sequence encodes CASSPTISRGNEQFF.

This clonotype appeared a few times. The chain recombines TRBV29-1 with TRBJ2-2, with 7 bases matching TRBD1. Losses at the gene ends were 1 base for V and 0 bases for J; bases not matched to a gene: 17. From germline, CDR1 is SQVTM and CDR2 ANQGSEA. The CDR3 runs to 20 residues. CDR3 in DNA: TGCAGCGTTGAAGTCCCAATCCGACAGACAGGGTCGGCGAACACCGGGGAGCTGTTTTTT. This codes for CSVEVPIRQTGSANTGELFF.

The sample holds many counts of this clonotype. V gene TRBV18 combines with J gene TRBJ1-1; perhaps TRBD1 as D (5 bases). The CDR3 has 14 residues. CDR1 KGHSH and CDR2 LQKENI come from the germline V gene. Trimming cost V 6 bases and J 2 bases, with 13 bases left between them. The DNA for the CDR3 is TGTGCCAGCTCTGACGGGGCGACAAACACTGAAGCTTTCTTT. Residues: CASSDGATNTEAFF.

In this sample, this clonotype turned up a few times. The chain links TRBV2 to TRBJ2-2; D is perhaps TRBD1 (6 bases). The CDR3 is made up of 12 amino acids. V was pared by 9 bases and J by 6 bases, with 11 bases between. Germline V gives CDR1 SNHLY, CDR2 FYNNEI. CDR3 sequence: CARLQGSGELFF. For the CDR3, the DNA is TGTGCCAGACTACAGGGATCCGGGGAGCTGTTTTTT.

This clonotype was detected a few times. J is TRBJ2-3 and V is TRBV2; D is unclear. The CDR3 extends over 17 amino acids. Trimming pared 1 base from V and 1 base from J, leaving 15 bases between. Germline lookup yields CDR1 SNHLY and CDR2 FYNNEI. The CDR3 sequence is CASSEVFWDSGTDTQYF. CDR3 nucleotide sequence: TGTGCCAGCAGTGAAGTGTTTTGGGATTCGGGCACAGATACGCAGTATTTT.

This clonotype was counted only a few times. V and J are TRBV6-1 and TRBJ2-1, with 12 bases matching TRBD2. V lost 6 bases, J lost 7 bases, and 19 bases stayed unmatched. The CDR3 covers 19 residues. CDR1 MNHNS and CDR2 SASEGT come from the germline V gene. This chain's CDR3 is CASRKTAYPTSGRMNEQFF. CDR3 coding DNA: TGTGCCAGCAGGAAGACAGCCTACCCTACTAGCGGGAGGATGAATGAGCAGTTCTTC.

This clonotype came up many times. The rearrangement uses TRBV3-1 and TRBJ1-5; D unclear. Germline CDR1 and CDR2: LGHDT and YNNKEL (reference sequence). Trimming removed 5 bases at V and 1 base at J, with 15 bases between. The CDR3 length is 16 residues. CDR3 DNA: TGTGCCAGCAGCTCCGGCTCGGAGAAAAGCAATCAGCCCCAGCATTTT. Translated, it gives CASSSGSEKSNQPQHF.

CDR3: CASSSRDKRNTEAFF. In DNA, the CDR3 is TGTGCCAGCAGCAGCCGGGACAAACGGAACACTGAAGCTTTCTTT. The V call is TRBV11-3, the J call TRBJ1-1; tentative D call: TRBD1 (6 bases). The CDR3 contains 15 residues. Germline V CDR1 and CDR2: SGHNT, YENEEA. Trimming cost V 5 bases and J 1 base, with 14 bases left between them.

This clonotype has just a few counts. This rearrangement joins TRBV5-1 to TRBJ2-2; D unclear. Trimming cost V 7 bases and J 7 bases, with 8 bases left between them. CDR1 and CDR2 from the germline V gene are SGHRS and YFSETQ. The CDR3 is 11 residues long. In DNA form, the CDR3 reads TGCGCCAGCTCGGCCAACGGGGAGCTGTTTTTT. Translation: CASSANGELFF.

Ten or more counts support this clonotype. The genes are TRBV7-9 and TRBJ1-4; weak D call: TRBD1 (5 bases). The V and J ends lost 5 bases and 5 bases respectively, with 9 bases between them. In germline, CDR1 is SEHNR, CDR2 FQNEAQ (reference sequence). The CDR3 extends over 13 amino acids. CDR3 sequence: CASSGTYNEKLFF. The CDR3 nucleotides are TGTGCCAGCAGCGGGACGTACAATGAAAAACTGTTTTTT.

The chain has TRBV5-1 and TRBJ2-7; no clear D. This CDR3 contains 15 residues. Germline lookup yields CDR1 SGHRS and CDR2 YFSETQ. The V end was cut by 3 bases, the J end by 2 bases, with 15 bases between. Here the CDR3 reads CASSSRALHTYEQYF. The DNA for the CDR3 is TGCGCCAGCAGCTCTCGGGCCCTACATACCTACGAGCAGTACTTC.

There are many counts of this clonotype. V is TRBV28 and J is TRBJ1-1, with TRBD1 matching over 11 bases. This CDR3 has 13 amino acids. Germline V gene sequence: CDR1 MDHEN, CDR2 SYDVKM. The J segment lost 7 bases and the V segment lost 4 bases, leaving 2 bases of the junction unmatched. CDR3 protein: CASSWDRGVEAFF. The CDR3 bases are TGTGCCAGCAGTTGGGACAGGGGGGTTGAAGCTTTCTTT.